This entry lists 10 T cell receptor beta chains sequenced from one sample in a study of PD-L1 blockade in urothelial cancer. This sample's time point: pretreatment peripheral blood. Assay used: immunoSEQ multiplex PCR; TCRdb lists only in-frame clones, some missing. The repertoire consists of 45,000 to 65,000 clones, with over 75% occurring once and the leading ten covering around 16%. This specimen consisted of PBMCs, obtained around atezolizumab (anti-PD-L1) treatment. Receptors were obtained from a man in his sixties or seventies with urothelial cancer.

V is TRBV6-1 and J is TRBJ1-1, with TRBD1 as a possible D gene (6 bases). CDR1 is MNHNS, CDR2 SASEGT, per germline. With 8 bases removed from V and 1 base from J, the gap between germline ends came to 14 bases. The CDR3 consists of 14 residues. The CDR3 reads CASLSGTPNTEAFF. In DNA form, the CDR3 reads TGTGCCAGCTTATCCGGGACACCGAACACTGAAGCTTTCTTT.

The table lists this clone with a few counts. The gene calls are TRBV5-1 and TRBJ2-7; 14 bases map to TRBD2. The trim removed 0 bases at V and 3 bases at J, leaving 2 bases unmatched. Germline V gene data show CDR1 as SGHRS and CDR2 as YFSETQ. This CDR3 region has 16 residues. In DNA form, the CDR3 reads TGCGCCAGCAGCTTGGGACTAGCGGGAGGGGGCTACGAGCAGTACTTC. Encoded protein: CASSLGLAGGGYEQYF.

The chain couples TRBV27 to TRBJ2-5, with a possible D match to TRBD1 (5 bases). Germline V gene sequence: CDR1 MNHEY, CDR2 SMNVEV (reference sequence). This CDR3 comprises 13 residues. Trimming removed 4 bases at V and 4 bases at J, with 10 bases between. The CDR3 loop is CASSSRQGETQYF. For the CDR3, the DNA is TGTGCCAGCAGTTCCCGCCAGGGAGAGACCCAGTACTTC.

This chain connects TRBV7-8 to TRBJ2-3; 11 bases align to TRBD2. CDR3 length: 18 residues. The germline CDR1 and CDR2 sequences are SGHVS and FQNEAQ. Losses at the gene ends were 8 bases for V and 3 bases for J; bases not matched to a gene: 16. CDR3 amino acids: CASRRVLAGGRATDTQYF. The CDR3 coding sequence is TGTGCCAGCCGCCGAGTGTTAGCGGGAGGGAGGGCAACAGATACGCAGTATTTT.

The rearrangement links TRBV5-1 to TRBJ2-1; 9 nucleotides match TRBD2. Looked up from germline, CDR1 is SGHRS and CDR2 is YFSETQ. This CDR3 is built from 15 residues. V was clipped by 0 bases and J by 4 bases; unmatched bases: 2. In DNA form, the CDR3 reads TGCGCCAGCAGCTTGGCTAGCGGGACTTACAATGAGCAGTTCTTC. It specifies CASSLASGTYNEQFF.

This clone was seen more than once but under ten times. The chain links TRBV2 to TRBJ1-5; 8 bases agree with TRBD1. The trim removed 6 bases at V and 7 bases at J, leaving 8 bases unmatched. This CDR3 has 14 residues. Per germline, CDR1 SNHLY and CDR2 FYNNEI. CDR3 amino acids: CASRVAGGGQPQHF. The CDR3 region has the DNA TGTGCCAGCAGGGTGGCAGGGGGCGGGCAGCCCCAGCATTTT.

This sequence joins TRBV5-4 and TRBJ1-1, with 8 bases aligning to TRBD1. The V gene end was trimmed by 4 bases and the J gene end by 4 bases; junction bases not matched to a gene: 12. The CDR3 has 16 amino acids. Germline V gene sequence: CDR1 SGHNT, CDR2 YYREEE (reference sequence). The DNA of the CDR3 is TGTGCCAGCAGCCTACCAGTTCAGGGGGCGAGCACTGAAGCTTTCTTT. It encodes CASSLPVQGASTEAFF.

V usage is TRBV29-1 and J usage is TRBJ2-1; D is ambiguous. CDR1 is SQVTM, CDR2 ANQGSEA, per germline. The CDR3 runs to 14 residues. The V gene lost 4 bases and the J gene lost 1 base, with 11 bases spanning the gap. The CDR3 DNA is TGCAGCGTTGGATTAGCCCGTTCCTACAATGAGCAGTTCTTC. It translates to CSVGLARSYNEQFF.

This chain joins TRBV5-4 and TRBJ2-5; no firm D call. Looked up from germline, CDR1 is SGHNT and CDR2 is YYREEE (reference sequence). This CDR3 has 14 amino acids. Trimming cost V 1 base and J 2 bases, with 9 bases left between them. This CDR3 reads CASSLRRRQETQYF. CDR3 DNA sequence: TGTGCCAGCAGCTTGAGGAGACGGCAAGAGACCCAGTACTTC.

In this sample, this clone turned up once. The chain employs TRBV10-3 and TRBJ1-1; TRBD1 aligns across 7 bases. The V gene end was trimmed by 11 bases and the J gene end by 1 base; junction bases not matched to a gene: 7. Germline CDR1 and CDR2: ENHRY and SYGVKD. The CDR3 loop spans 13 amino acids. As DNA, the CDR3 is TGTGCCGTAAACAGGGGTGCGAACACTGAAGCTTTCTTT. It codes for CAVNRGANTEAFF.